These 19 T cell receptor beta chains share one sample of origin, sequenced in a study of blood T cell repertoires in COVID-19 (TCRdb year 2020). Library creation used the immunoSEQ multiplex PCR assay. The table was pulled from immuneACCESS by TCRdb, which kept in-frame rearrangements only. Such tables lose some clones; where checked, under half of the loss comes from unresolved V genes, and the rest has no known cause. The sample table lists some 54,000 clones, roughly nine tenths of them with a count of one. The biggest ten clones account for roughly 10% of the sample. Input material: peripheral blood. These TCRs come from a man older than 75 with active or convalescent COVID-19.

This clone was counted a single time. The CDR3 nucleotides are TGTGCCAGTAGTATTTCCTCAGGGGGGAACACTGAAGCTTTCTTT. This translates into CASSISSGGNTEAFF. The chain carries TRBV19 and TRBJ1-1, with 7 bases fitting TRBD1. After removal of 3 bases from V and 1 base from J, the junction contained 5 bases not matched to a gene. This CDR3 region has 15 residues. Germline assignment: CDR1 LNHDA and CDR2 SQIVND (reference sequence).

About this clone itself: This specimen includes other DNA sequences encoding the same CDR3. The chain uses TRBV2 and TRBJ2-7, with D maybe TRBD1 (6 bases). The CDR3 loop spans 12 amino acids. The ends were cut back, 6 bases at V and 2 bases at J, with 8 bases in the middle. Germline values: CDR1 SNHLY, CDR2 FYNNEI. For the CDR3, the DNA is TGTGCCAGCAGGGGGGCGGCCTACGAGCAGTACTTC. Amino acids: CASRGAAYEQYF. Drawing the rest from reference TRBV2 and TRBJ2-7, the complete variable domain is EPEVTQTPSHQVTQMGQEVILRCVPISNHLYFYWYRQILGQKVEFLVSFYNNEISEKSEIFDDQFSVERPDGSNFTLKIRSTKLEDSAMYFCASRGAAYEQYFGPGTRLTVT.

V gene TRBV15 combines with J gene TRBJ2-2; D may be TRBD2 (6 bases). The V gene lost 5 bases and the J gene lost 0 bases, with 16 bases spanning the gap. The CDR3 is 17 residues long. Germline V lookup: CDR1 LNHNV, CDR2 YYDKDF (reference sequence). In DNA, the CDR3 is TGTGCCACCAGCCCAGATAGCGGAGCCGCGAACACCGGGGAGCTGTTTTTT. Translation gives CATSPDSGAANTGELFF.

This rearrangement joins TRBV19 to TRBJ1-1; a possible D gene is TRBD1 (5 bases). With 6 bases removed from V and 0 bases from J, the gap between germline ends came to 8 bases. Germline V gives CDR1 LNHDA, CDR2 SQIVND (reference sequence). There are 13 residues in the CDR3. The CDR3 DNA follows: TGTGCCAGTAGCAGGGTGATGAACACTGAAGCTTTCTTT. This codes for CASSRVMNTEAFF.

V and J are TRBV18 and TRBJ1-5; TRBD1 matches at 8 bases. This CDR3 spans 16 amino acids. The V gene end was trimmed by 1 base and the J gene end by 5 bases; junction bases not matched to a gene: 7. CDR1 KGHSH and CDR2 LQKENI come from the germline V gene. The CDR3 here is CASSPRPGQGHQPQHF. For the CDR3, the DNA is TGTGCCAGCTCACCACGCCCCGGACAGGGTCATCAGCCCCAGCATTTT.

The chain couples TRBV12-3 or TRBV12-4 to TRBJ2-7; D remains ambiguous. Trimming left V 10 bases short and J 0 bases short, with 10 bases between. CDR3 length equals 12 residues. In DNA, the CDR3 is TGTGCCAACTTACAGTACTCCTACGAGCAGTACTTC. It specifies CANLQYSYEQYF.

The chain has TRBV10-3 and TRBJ2-4; TRBD1 might be the D (5 bases). The V end was cut by 0 bases, the J end by 8 bases, with 11 bases between. This CDR3 is built from 14 residues. The germline gives CDR1 ENHRY, CDR2 SYGVKD. The CDR3 region is CAISESGWGHIQYF. The CDR3 nucleotides are TGTGCCATCAGTGAGTCCGGGTGGGGCCACATTCAGTACTTC.

The J gene is TRBJ1-5, the V gene TRBV4-1; the match to TRBD1 covers 10 bases. V lost 0 bases, J lost 11 bases, and 7 bases stayed unmatched. This CDR3 contains 15 residues. Germline V gene lookup returns CDR1 MGHRA and CDR2 YSYEKL. CDR3 DNA sequence: TGCGCCAGCAGCCAAGAAGGGACAGGGGTTTTAACCCAGCATTTT. This translates into CASSQEGTGVLTQHF.

This chain joins TRBV7-8 and TRBJ2-6; tentative D call: TRBD2 (6 bases). The ends were cut back, 4 bases at V and 0 bases at J, with 13 bases in the middle. The CDR3 loop spans 17 amino acids. CDR1 is SGHVS and CDR2 is FQNEAQ in the germline V gene. For the CDR3, the DNA is TGTGCCAGCAGCTGGGGACTTCTCTACTCTGGGGCCAACGTCCTGACTTTC. This codes for CASSWGLLYSGANVLTF.

The rearrangement joins TRBV30 to TRBJ2-5; 9 positions match TRBD2. The CDR3 is 14 residues long. The V gene's germline CDR1 is GTSNPN and CDR2 SVGIG (reference sequence). V shed 8 bases, J shed 4 bases, and the junction held 11 bases outside the gene matches. CDR3 nucleotides: TGTGCCCGAGGGGCGGGGGGGAGTGTAGAGACCCAGTACTTC. Its protein product is CARGAGGSVETQYF.

The chain joins TRBV7-2 to TRBJ1-2, with 9 bases that match TRBD1. Germline V gene lookup returns CDR1 SGHTA and CDR2 FQGNSA. The J segment lost 8 bases and the V segment lost 5 bases, leaving 9 bases of the junction unmatched. The CDR3 runs to 14 residues. CDR3 sequence reads: CASSLKQGAWGYTF. The DNA for the CDR3 is TGTGCCAGCAGCCTGAAACAGGGGGCGTGGGGCTACACCTTC. Filled out from reference TRBV7-2 and TRBJ1-2, the complete variable domain reads GAGVSQSPSNKVTEKGKDVELRCDPISGHTALYWYRQSLGQGLEFLIYFQGNSAPDKSGLPSDRFSAERTGGSVSTLTIQRTQQEDSAVYLCASSLKQGAWGYTFGSGTRLTVV.

CDR3 amino acids: CASSRGQDTGELFF. For the CDR3, the DNA is TGCGCCAGCAGCCGCGGACAGGACACCGGGGAGCTGTTTTTT. The rearrangement uses TRBV4-1 and TRBJ2-2, with 7 bases identical to TRBD1. V shed 4 bases and J 3 bases; nucleotides not matched to a gene: 2. Germline CDR1 reads MGHRA; CDR2 reads YSYEKL. There are 14 residues in the CDR3.

This clone occurred once. The V and J genes are TRBV5-4 and TRBJ2-2; perhaps TRBD2 as D (6 bases). The CDR3 is 15 amino acids. Per the germline V gene, CDR1 is SGHNT and CDR2 is YYREEE (reference sequence). V shed 5 bases and J shed 0 bases, with 11 bases lying between them. The CDR3 sequence is CASRGGVANTGELFF. The CDR3 DNA reads as TGTGCCAGCAGGGGCGGGGTTGCGAACACCGGGGAGCTGTTTTTT.

This sequence joins TRBV19 and TRBJ1-2; 7 bases agree with TRBD1. V lost 1 base to trimming and J lost 4 bases; unmatched junction nucleotides: 6. Germline CDR1 is LNHDA and CDR2 is SQIVND (reference sequence). The CDR3 contains 15 residues. The CDR3, as DNA: TGTGCCAGTAGTATAGCGACAGGGCTCAGCTATGGCTACACCTTC. Encoded protein: CASSIATGLSYGYTF.

The chain's CDR3 is CASSSGQGGSRETQYF. The CDR3 DNA reads TGTGCCAGCAGCTCCGGACAGGGAGGGTCCAGGGAGACCCAGTACTTC. The gene calls are TRBV5-6 and TRBJ2-5; tentatively, D is TRBD1 (8 bases). The V end lost 3 bases, the J end lost 5 bases, and 20 bases lay between the germline ends. In germline, CDR1 is SGHDT, CDR2 YYEEEE. CDR3 length: 16 residues. Drawing the rest from reference TRBV5-6 and TRBJ2-5, the complete variable domain is DAGVTQSPTHLIKTRGQQVTLRCSPKSGHDTVSWYQQALGQGPQFIFQYYEEEERQRGNFPDRFSGHQFPNYSSELNVNALLLGDSALYLCASSSGQGGSRETQYFGPGTRLLVL.

The chain combines TRBV6-2 or TRBV6-3 with TRBJ1-5, with D possibly being TRBD1 (6 bases). CDR1 is MNHEY and CDR2 is SVGEGT in the germline V gene. Trimming cost V 6 bases and J 3 bases, with 12 bases left between them. This CDR3 comprises 14 residues. This CDR3 is CASSRGQSNQPQHF. The CDR3, as DNA: TGTGCCAGCAGCCGAGGACAGTCCAATCAGCCCCAGCATTTT.

The V gene is TRBV5-1, the J gene TRBJ2-7; 11 bases agree with TRBD1. CDR1 is SGHRS and CDR2 is YFSETQ in the germline V gene. The V and J ends lost 5 bases and 3 bases, in that order; junction bases with no gene match: 4. The CDR3 spans 14 residues. CDR3 nucleotides: TGCGCCAGCAGTCAGGACAGGGGGCGCTACGAGCAGTACTTC. Its translation: CASSQDRGRYEQYF.

The chain links TRBV3-1 (or the pseudogene TRBV3-2) to TRBJ2-3; D is perhaps TRBD2 (6 bases). The CDR3 is 15 amino acids. Trimming took off 1 base at V and 3 bases at J, with 11 bases between the two ends. Germline CDR1 and CDR2: LGHDT and YNNKEL (reference sequence). The CDR3, as DNA: TGTGCCAGCAGCCAAGGACTAGAGGTAACAGATACGCAGTATTTT. The encoded protein is CASSQGLEVTDTQYF.

On this clone: Compared with germline, one end of the junction differs, possibly owing to a read error. This chain connects TRBV28 to TRBJ2-7, with TRBD2 matching over 7 bases. The CDR3 has 11 amino acids. Germline CDR1 and CDR2: MDHEN and SYDVKM. The CDR3 loop is CASSWAGEHYF. CDR3 bases: TGTGCCAGCAGTTGGGCGGGAGAGCACTACTTC.